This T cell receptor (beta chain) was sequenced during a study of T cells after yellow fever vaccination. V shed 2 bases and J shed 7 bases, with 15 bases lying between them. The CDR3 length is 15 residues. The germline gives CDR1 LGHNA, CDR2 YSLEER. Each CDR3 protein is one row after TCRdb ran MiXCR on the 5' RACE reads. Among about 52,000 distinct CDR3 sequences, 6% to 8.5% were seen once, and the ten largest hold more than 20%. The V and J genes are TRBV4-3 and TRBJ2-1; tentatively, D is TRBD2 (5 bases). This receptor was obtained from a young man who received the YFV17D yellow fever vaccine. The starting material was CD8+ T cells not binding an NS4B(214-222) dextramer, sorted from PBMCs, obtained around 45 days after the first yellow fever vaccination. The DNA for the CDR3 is TGCGCCAGCAGCCAAAAGACATTTCGGGGAAATGAGCAGTTCTTC. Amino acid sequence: CASSQKTFRGNEQFF.